The T cell receptor beta chain under discussion was sequenced for a study of pediatric ulcerative colitis. The study's findings and limits: Acute severe colitis showed lower rectal diversity from clonal expansions. Compared with controls, ulcerative colitis showed greater blood-rectum clone sharing.

The V and J ends lost 5 bases and 6 bases respectively, with 8 bases between them. Germline V gives CDR1 DFQATT, CDR2 SNEGSKA (reference sequence). The CDR3 is 11 amino acids. On this clone: Its antigen is not identified.

Sequencing was performed with immunoSEQ multiplex PCR; in TCRdb, only in-frame clones are kept and a portion is missing. The table lists 55,000 to 75,000 clones, roughly nine tenths of them singletons. The chain links TRBV20-1 to TRBJ2-1; TRBD2 is a possible D gene (6 bases). Material: blood. The receptor's source is a boy aged 5-17 years with severe ulcerative colitis. Here the CDR3 reads CSAGTANEQFF. In DNA form, the CDR3 reads TGCAGTGCTGGGACTGCCAATGAGCAGTTCTTC.